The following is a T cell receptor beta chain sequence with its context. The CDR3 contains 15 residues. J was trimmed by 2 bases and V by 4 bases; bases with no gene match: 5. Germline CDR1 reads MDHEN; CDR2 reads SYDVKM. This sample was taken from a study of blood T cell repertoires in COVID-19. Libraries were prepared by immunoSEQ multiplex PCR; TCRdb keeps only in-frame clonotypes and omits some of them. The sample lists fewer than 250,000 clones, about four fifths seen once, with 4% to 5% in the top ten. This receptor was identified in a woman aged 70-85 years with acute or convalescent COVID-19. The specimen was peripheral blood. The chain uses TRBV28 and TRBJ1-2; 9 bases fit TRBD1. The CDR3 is CASSSGQGKNYGYTF. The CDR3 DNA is TGTGCCAGCAGTTCCGGACAGGGGAAGAACTATGGCTACACCTTC.